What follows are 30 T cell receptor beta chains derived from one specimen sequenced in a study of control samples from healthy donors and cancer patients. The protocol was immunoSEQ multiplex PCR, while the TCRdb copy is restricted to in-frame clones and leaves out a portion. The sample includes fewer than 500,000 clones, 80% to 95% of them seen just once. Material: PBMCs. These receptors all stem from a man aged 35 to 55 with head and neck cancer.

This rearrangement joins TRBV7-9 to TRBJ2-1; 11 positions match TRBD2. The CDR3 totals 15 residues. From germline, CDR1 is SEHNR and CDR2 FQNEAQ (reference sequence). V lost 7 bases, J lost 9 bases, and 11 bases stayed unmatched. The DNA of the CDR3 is TGTGCCAGCAACCGGGGTAGCGGGAGGGCCGGTGAGCAGTTCTTC. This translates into CASNRGSGRAGEQFF.

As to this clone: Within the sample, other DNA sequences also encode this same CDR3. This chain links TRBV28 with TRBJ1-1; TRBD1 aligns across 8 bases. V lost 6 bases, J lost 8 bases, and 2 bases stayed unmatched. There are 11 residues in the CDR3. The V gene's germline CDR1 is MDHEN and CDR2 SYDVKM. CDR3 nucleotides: TGTGCCAGCAGACGGGACAGGGAAGCTTTCTTT. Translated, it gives CASRRDREAFF.

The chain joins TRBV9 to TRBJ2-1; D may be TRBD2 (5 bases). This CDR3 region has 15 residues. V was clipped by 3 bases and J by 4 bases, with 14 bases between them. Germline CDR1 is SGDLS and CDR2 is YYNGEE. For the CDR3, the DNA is TGTGCCAGCAGCGGACCCATGAGGGATTACAATGAGCAGTTCTTC. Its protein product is CASSGPMRDYNEQFF.

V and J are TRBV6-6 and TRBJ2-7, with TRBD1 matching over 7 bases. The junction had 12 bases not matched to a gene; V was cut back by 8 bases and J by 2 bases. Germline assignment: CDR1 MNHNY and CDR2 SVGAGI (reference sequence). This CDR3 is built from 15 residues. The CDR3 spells CASVSPTGTTYEQYF. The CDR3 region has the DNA TGTGCCAGCGTGTCCCCGACAGGGACCACCTACGAGCAGTACTTC.

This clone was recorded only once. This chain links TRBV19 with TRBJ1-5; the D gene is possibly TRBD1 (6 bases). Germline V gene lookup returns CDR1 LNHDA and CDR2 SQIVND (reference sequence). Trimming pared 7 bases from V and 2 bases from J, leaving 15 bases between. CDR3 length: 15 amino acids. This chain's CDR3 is CASTSGGPGNQPQHF. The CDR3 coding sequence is TGTGCCAGTACCTCGGGGGGGCCGGGCAATCAGCCCCAGCATTTT.

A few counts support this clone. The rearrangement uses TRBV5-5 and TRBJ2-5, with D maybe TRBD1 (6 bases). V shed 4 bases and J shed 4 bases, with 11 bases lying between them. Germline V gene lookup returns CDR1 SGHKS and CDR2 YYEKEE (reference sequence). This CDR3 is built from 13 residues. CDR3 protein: CASSGGQRETQYF. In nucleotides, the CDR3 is TGTGCCAGCAGCGGAGGACAGCGAGAGACCCAGTACTTC.

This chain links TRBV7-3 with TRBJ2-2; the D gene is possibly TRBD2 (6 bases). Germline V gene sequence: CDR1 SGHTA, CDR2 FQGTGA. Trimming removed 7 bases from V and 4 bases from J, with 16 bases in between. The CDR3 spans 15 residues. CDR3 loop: CASTSNHGGTGELFF. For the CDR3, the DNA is TGTGCCAGCACCAGTAATCACGGGGGCACCGGGGAGCTGTTTTTT.

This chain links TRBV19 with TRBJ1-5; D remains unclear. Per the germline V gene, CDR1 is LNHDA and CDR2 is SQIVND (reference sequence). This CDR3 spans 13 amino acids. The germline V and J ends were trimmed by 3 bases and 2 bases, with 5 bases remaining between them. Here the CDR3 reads CASSMDRNQPQHF. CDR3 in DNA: TGTGCCAGTAGTATGGATCGCAATCAGCCCCAGCATTTT.

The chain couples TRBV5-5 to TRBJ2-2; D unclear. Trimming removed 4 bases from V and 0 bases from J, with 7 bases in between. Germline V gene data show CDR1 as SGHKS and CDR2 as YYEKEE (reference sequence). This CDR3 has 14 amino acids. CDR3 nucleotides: TGTGCCAGCAGCCCTATTCCGAACACCGGGGAGCTGTTTTTT. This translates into CASSPIPNTGELFF.

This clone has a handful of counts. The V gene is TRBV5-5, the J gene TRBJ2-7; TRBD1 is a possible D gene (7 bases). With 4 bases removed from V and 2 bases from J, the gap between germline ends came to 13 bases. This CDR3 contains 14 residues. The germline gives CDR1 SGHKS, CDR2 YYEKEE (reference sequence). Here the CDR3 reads CASSRGTAAYEQYF. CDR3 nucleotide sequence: TGTGCCAGCAGCCGGGGGACAGCTGCCTACGAGCAGTACTTC.

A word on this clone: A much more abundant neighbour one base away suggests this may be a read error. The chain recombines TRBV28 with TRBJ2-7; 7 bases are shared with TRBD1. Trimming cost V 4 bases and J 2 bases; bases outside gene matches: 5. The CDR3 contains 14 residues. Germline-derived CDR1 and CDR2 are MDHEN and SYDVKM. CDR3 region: CASSYSGTAYEQYF. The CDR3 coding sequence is TGTGCCAGCAGTTACTCCGGGACAGCCTACGAGCAGTACTTC.

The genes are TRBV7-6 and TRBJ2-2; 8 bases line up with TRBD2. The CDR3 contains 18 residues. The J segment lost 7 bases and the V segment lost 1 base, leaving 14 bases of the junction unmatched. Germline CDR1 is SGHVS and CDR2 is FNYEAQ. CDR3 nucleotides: TGTGCCAGCAGCTTAGTGAGAGGCGGCTACGGGAGGGTCGGGGAGCTGTTTTTT. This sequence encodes CASSLVRGGYGRVGELFF.

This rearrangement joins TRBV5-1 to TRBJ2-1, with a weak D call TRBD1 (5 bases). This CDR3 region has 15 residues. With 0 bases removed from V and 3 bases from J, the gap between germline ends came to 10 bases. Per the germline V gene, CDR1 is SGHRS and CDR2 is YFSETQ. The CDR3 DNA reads TGCGCCAGCAGCTTGGGAGTGACAGACTACAATGAGCAGTTCTTC. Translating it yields CASSLGVTDYNEQFF.

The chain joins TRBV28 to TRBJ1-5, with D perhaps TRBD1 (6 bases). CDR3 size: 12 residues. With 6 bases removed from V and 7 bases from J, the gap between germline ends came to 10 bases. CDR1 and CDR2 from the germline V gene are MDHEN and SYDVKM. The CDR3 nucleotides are TGTGCCAGCAGGTCCGGGGGCCAGCCCCAGCATTTT. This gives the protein CASRSGGQPQHF.

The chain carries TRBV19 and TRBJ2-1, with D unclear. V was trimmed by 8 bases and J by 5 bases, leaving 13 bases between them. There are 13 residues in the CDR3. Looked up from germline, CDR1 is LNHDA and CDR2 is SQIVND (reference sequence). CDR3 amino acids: CASSVAGNNEQFF. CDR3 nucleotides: TGTGCCAGTTCTGTAGCTGGGAACAATGAGCAGTTCTTC.

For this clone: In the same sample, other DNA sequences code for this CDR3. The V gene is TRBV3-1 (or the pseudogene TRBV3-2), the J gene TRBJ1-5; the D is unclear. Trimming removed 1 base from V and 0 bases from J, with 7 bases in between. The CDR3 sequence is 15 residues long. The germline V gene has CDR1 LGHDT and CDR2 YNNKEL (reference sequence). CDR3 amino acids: CASSQGPYSNQPQHF. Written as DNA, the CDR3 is TGTGCCAGCAGCCAAGGGCCATATAGCAATCAGCCCCAGCATTTT.

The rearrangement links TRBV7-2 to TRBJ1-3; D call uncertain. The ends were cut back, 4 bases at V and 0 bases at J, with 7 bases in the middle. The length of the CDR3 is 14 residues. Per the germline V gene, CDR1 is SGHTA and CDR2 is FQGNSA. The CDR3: CASSSWDSGNTIYF. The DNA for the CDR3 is TGTGCCAGCAGCTCATGGGACTCTGGAAACACCATATATTTT.

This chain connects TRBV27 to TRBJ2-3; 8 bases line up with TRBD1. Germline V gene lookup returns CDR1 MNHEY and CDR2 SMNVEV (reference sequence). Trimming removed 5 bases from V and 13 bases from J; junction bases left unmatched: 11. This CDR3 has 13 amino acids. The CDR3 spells CASSETGELLEYF. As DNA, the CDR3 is TGTGCCAGCAGTGAGACAGGGGAGTTATTGGAGTATTTT.

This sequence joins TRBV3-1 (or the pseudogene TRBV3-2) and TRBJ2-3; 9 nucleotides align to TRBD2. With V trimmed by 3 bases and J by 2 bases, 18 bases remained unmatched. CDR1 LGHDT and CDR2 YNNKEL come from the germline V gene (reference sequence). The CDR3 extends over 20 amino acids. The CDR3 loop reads CASSQVTSGLQSYFTDTQYF. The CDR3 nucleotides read TGTGCCAGCAGCCAGGTAACTAGCGGGCTACAATCATACTTCACAGATACGCAGTATTTT.

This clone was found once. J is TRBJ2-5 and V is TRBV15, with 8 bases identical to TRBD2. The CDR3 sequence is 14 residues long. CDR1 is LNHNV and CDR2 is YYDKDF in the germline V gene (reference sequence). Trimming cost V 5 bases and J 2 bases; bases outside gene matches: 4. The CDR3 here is CATSPSGGQETQYF. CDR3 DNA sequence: TGTGCCACCAGCCCGAGCGGGGGTCAAGAGACCCAGTACTTC. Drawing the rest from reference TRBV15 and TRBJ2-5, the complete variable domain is DAMVIQNPRYQVTQFGKPVTLSCSQTLNHNVMYWYQQKSSQAPKLLFHYYDKDFNNEADTPDNFQSRRPNTSFCFLDIRSPGLGDTAMYLCATSPSGGQETQYFGPGTRLLVL.

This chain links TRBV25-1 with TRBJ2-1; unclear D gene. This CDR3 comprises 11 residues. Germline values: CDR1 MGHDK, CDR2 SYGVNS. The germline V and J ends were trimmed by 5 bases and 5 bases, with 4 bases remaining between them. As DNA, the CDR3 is TGTGCCAGCAGTATAGACAATGAGCAGTTCTTC. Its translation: CASSIDNEQFF.

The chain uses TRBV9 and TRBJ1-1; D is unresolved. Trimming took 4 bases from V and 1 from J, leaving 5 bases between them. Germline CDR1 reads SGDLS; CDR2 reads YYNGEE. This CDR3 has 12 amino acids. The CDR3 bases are TGTGCCAGCAGCCCAGGGAACACTGAAGCTTTCTTT. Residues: CASSPGNTEAFF. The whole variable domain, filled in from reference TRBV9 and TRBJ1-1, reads DSGVTQTPKHLITATGQRVTLRCSPRSGDLSVYWYQQSLDQGLQFLIQYYNGEERAKGNILERFSAQQFPDLHSELNLSSLELGDSALYFCASSPGNTEAFFGQGTRLTVV.

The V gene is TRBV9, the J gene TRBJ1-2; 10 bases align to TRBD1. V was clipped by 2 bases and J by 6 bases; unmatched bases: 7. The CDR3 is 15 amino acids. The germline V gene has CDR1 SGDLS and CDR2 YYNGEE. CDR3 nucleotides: TGTGCCAGCAGCGTTAGGGACAGGGGAAAAAATGGCTACACCTTC. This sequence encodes CASSVRDRGKNGYTF. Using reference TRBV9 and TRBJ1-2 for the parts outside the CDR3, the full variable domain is DSGVTQTPKHLITATGQRVTLRCSPRSGDLSVYWYQQSLDQGLQFLIQYYNGEERAKGNILERFSAQQFPDLHSELNLSSLELGDSALYFCASSVRDRGKNGYTFGSGTRLTVV.

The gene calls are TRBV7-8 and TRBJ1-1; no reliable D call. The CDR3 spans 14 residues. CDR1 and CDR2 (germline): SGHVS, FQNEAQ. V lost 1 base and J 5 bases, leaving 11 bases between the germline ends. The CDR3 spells CASSLGGVGTEAFF. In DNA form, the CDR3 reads TGTGCCAGCAGCTTAGGCGGGGTGGGGACTGAAGCTTTCTTT. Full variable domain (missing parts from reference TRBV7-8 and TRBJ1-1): GAGVSQSPRYKVAKRGQDVALRCDPISGHVSLFWYQQALGQGPEFLTYFQNEAQLDKSGLPSDRFFAERPEGSVSTLKIQRTQQEDSAVYLCASSLGGVGTEAFFGQGTRLTVV.

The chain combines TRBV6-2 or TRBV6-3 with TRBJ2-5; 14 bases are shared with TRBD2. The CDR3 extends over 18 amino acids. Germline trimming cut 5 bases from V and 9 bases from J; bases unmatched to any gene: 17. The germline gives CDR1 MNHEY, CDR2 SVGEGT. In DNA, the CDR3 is TGTGCCAGCAGTCACACTGTTCTGGGACTAGCGGGGGTCCCGGCCCAGTACTTC. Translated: CASSHTVLGLAGVPAQYF.

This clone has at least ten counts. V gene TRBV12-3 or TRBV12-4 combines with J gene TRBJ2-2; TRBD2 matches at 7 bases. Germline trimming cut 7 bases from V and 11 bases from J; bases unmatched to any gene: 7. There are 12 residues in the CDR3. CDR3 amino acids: CASTGLVVELFF. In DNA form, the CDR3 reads TGTGCCAGCACCGGACTAGTGGTTGAGCTGTTTTTT.

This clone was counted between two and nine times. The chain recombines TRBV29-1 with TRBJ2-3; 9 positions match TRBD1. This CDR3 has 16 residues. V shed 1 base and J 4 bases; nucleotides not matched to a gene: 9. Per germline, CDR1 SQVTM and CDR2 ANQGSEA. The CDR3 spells CSVEVGTTGGPDTQYF. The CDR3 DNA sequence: TGCAGCGTTGAAGTGGGGACGACAGGGGGTCCAGATACGCAGTATTTT.

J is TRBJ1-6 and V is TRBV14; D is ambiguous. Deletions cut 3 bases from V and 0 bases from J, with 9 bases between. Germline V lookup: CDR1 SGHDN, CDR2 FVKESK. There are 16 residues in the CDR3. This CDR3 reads CASSQGFSSYNSPLHF. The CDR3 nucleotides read TGTGCCAGCAGCCAGGGGTTTAGCTCCTATAATTCACCCCTCCACTTT. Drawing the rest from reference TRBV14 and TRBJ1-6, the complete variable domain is EAGVTQFPSHSVIEKGQTVTLRCDPISGHDNLYWYRRVMGKEIKFLLHFVKESKQDESGMPNNRFLAERTGGTYSTLKVQPAELEDSGVYFCASSQGFSSYNSPLHFGNGTRLTVT.

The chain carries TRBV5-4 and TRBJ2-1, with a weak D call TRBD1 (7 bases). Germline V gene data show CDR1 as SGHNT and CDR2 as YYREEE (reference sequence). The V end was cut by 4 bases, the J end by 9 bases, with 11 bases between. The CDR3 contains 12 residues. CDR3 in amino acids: CASSVEGAEQFF. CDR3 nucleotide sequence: TGTGCCAGCAGCGTGGAGGGGGCTGAGCAGTTCTTC.

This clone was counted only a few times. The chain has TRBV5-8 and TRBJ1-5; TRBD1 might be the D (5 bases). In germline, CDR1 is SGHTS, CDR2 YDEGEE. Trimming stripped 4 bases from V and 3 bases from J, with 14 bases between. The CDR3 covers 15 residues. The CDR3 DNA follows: TGTGCCAGCAGCCTAGATACAGGCTACAATCAGCCCCAGCATTTT. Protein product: CASSLDTGYNQPQHF.